This T cell receptor beta chain was observed in a study of T cell clones after liver transplantation. Method: immunoSEQ multiplex PCR; TCRdb's copy keeps in-frame clones and lacks some. The repertoire holds approximately 70,000 clones, with 84% as singletons. J was trimmed by 9 bases and V by 5 bases; bases with no gene match: 10. The length of the CDR3 is 16 residues. CDR1 SEHNR and CDR2 FQNEAQ come from the germline V gene (reference sequence). The source is a human patient who received a liver transplant. These T cells may partly come from the graft donor. The genes are TRBV7-9 and TRBJ1-6, with 10 bases aligning to TRBD1. Here the sequenced sample was CD4+ T cells from blood, taken 48 months after liver transplant. CDR3 nucleotide sequence: TGTGCCAGCAGCAAAGGGGCTGACAGGGGGCTTTCACCCCTCCACTTT. Translated: CASSKGADRGLSPLHF.